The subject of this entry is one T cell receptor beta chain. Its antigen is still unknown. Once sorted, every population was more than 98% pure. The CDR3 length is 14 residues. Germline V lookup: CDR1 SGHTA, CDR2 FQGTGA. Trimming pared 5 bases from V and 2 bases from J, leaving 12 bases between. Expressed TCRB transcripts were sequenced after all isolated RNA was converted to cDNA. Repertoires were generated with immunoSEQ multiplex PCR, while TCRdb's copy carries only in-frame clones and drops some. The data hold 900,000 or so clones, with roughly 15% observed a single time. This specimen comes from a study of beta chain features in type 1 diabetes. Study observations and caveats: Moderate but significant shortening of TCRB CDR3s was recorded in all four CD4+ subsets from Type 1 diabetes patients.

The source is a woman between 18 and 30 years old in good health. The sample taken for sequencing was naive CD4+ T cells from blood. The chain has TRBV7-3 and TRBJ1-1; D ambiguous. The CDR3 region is CASSQTPGNTEAFF. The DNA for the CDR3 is TGTGCCAGCAGCCAAACGCCGGGTAACACTGAAGCTTTCTTT.